These 8 T cell receptor beta chains came from one sample sequenced in a study of patients and donors after allogeneic stem cell transplantation. TCRdb passed the RT-PCR reads through MiXCR, listing each CDR3 protein once. The sample has 800,000 to 1,000,000 distinct CDR3 sequences, approximately 18% seen once; the top ten hold 5% to 6.5%. The sequenced sample was blood, either unsorted or a sorted T cell fraction (not recorded which). Receptors were obtained from a human donor who was either an allogeneic HSCT recipient or a stem cell or donor lymphocyte infusion donor (not recorded which). It is not recorded whose cells these are; they may come from a transplant donor.

Only a few counts were recorded for this clonotype. The chain links TRBV3-1 to TRBJ2-7; D remains ambiguous. Between the trimmed V and J ends, which lost 0 bases and 0 bases, there was a span of 12 bases. CDR1 is LGHDT, CDR2 YNNKEL, per germline (reference sequence). The CDR3 consists of 16 residues. The CDR3 nucleotides are TGTGCCAGCAGCCAAGATCGGTGGGCCAGCTCCTACGAGCAGTACTTC. The encoded protein is CASSQDRWASSYEQYF.

This clonotype has only a few counts. DNA of the CDR3: TGTGCCAGCAGCCAAGAAGCAGCGGGGAGCTCCTACGAGCAGTACTTC. Amino acid sequence: CASSQEAAGSSYEQYF. The gene calls are TRBV4-2 and TRBJ2-7; 7 bases agree with TRBD2. Germline CDR1 and CDR2: LGHNA and YNFKEQ. The trim removed 0 bases at V and 0 bases at J, leaving 5 bases unmatched. This CDR3 is 16 amino acids long.

Remarks on this clonotype: One junction end disagrees with the germline gene, perhaps due to a read error. The chain carries TRBV12-5 and TRBJ2-1; D not resolved. Germline CDR1 is LGHNT and CDR2 is FRNRAP. The CDR3 runs 13 residues. This CDR3 reads CASGFPPFNEQFF. CDR3 in DNA: TGTGCCAGTGGTTTCCCCCCCTTCAATGAGCAGTTCTTC.

The sample holds a few counts of this clonotype. The V call is TRBV2, the J call TRBJ2-7, with 8 bases identical to TRBD1. V trimming: 4 bases; J trimming: 2 bases; junction bases outside the gene matches: 7. The CDR3 totals 15 residues. Germline lookup yields CDR1 SNHLY and CDR2 FYNNEI. The CDR3 bases are TGTGCCAGCAGTGGCGAGGGGACAGGTGCCTACGAGCAGTACTTC. This sequence encodes CASSGEGTGAYEQYF.

The chain combines TRBV5-1 with TRBJ2-5; D unresolved. The germline V gene encodes CDR1 SGHRS and CDR2 YFSETQ. V was clipped by 0 bases and J by 4 bases, with 13 bases between them. This CDR3 comprises 15 residues. The CDR3 DNA follows: TGCGCCAGCAGCTTGGGGGATGGAGTGGCAGAGACCCAGTACTTC. Its translation: CASSLGDGVAETQYF.

There are a few counts of this clonotype. CDR3 nucleotide sequence: TGCAGCGCCCAAAGGGGGGACACTGAAGCTTTCTTT. Its translation: CSAQRGDTEAFF. The rearrangement links TRBV29-1 to TRBJ1-1; D possibly corresponds to TRBD1 (6 bases). The germline gives CDR1 SQVTM, CDR2 ANQGSEA. Trimming pared 7 bases from V and 3 bases from J, leaving 12 bases between. CDR3 length equals 12 residues. Based on the CDR3 plus reference TRBV29-1 and TRBJ1-1, the full variable domain is SAVISQKPSRDICQRGTSLTIQCQVDSQVTMMFWYRQQPGQSLTLIATANQGSEATYESGFVIDKFPISRPNLTFSTLTVSNMSPEDSSIYLCSAQRGDTEAFFGQGTRLTVV.

The chain uses TRBV2 and TRBJ1-5, with D tentatively TRBD1 (6 bases). In germline, CDR1 is SNHLY, CDR2 FYNNEI. This CDR3 has 18 residues. V lost 7 bases and J lost 2, with 24 bases in between. The CDR3 loop reads CASTLLGQTGRGNQPQHF. In DNA form, the CDR3 reads TGTGCCAGCACATTACTCGGACAGACAGGTAGGGGCAATCAGCCCCAGCATTTT.

The V gene is TRBV30, the J gene TRBJ1-2; D not certain. The V gene lost 8 bases and the J gene lost 3 bases, with 16 bases spanning the gap. The germline CDR1 and CDR2 sequences are GTSNPN and SVGIG (reference sequence). This CDR3 is 13 amino acids long. CDR3 bases: TGTGCCCTGACCTCCGGATCGGACTATGGCTACACCTTC. Translating gives CALTSGSDYGYTF.